The TCR beta chain under discussion was sequenced for a study of T cells in localized non-small cell lung cancer (dated by TCRdb to 2020 to 2021). At the level of the whole study: The study examined T cell repertoires in roughly 240 patients with early-stage NSCLC and compared tumors with uninvolved tumor-adjacent lungs. A mean age of approximately 70 years was recorded for the NSCLC patients, of whom roughly 130 were male and about a hundred were female. The cohort comprised roughly 240 treatment-naïve NSCLC patients with resected, localized lung tumors. General conclusions and limits of the study: Higher T cell density in blood was associated with longer overall survival, whereas higher clonality in adjacent lung was associated with shorter survival. Multi-region tumor sequencing was not performed, so intratumor heterogeneity could not be excluded. The highest T cell clonality was observed in uninvolved tumor-adjacent lung, where clonality exceeded that of tumor, suggesting that antigenic responses were more focused in uninvolved tumor-adjacent lung. Of the top 100 tumor clones, a median of approximately 60 were detected in paired uninvolved adjacent lung; around 30 were also among that lung's top 100. Because the study design was exploratory, TCR variables were selected using unadjusted p-values without false-discovery rate correction.

This clone has only a few counts. There is no known antigen for this receptor. No quality values exist for individual bases; no much larger clone is one base distant. The immunoSEQ Assay was used to sequence TCR beta CDR3 regions from DNA. From the authors' description of their analysis: T cell density was computed as TCR beta template counts normalized to usable DNA estimated by amplifying housekeeping genes. Using the preseqR package, richness was estimated by extrapolating to 120,000 templates for tissue samples and 400,000 templates for PBMC samples. Clonality was defined by subtracting Pielou's evenness from one. Tissue-enriched TCRs were identified through differential abundance testing performed on productive amino-acid clonotypes, with a minimum total count of 5 and an alpha of 0.1. The Jaccard Index and the Morisita Overlap Index were used to quantify repertoire overlap between compartments. GLIPH grouped TCR beta CDR3s together with public tetramer-defined viral CDR3s, and a viral motif had to include at least three viral sequences and show V-gene enrichment. In its TCRdb copy, this immuneACCESS table keeps in-frame sequences only and misses some clones. Where compared with another copy, unresolved V genes explain less than half of these, and the others have no known cause. That table is the source of V, J and clone size, and D and trimming were worked out from the DNA. The sample table shows about 940 clones, and approximately 35% are seen once. Of the sample, around 16% falls within the top ten clones.

The CDR3 numbers 16 residues from cysteine through phenylalanine. CDR3 DNA is the only sequence kept; it has 48 bases, read in frame from the first base. CDR1 LNHNV and CDR2 YYDKDF were looked up in the germline V gene (reference sequence). V was cut back by 0 bases and J by 6 bases, leaving a gap of 16 bases between them. Uninvolved adjacent lung was sampled at least 2 cm away from the tumor margin, and two independent pathologists confirmed that the tissue had no atypia. At diagnosis, peripheral blood, uninvolved tumor-adjacent lung and tumor were collected and were preserved as a mix of fresh-frozen and FFPE material.

The V gene is TRBV15 and the J gene is TRBJ2-3; TRBD1 might be the D gene, on 8 matching bases. The clonotype comes from an older female donor with stage III squamous cell lung carcinoma. Sequencing used normal lung tissue next to the tumor, obtained before any cancer treatment. The bases are TGTGCCACCAGCAGAGAAACAGGGGGGGCGATGGATACGCAGTATTTT. Translated, this gives CATSRETGGAMDTQYF.